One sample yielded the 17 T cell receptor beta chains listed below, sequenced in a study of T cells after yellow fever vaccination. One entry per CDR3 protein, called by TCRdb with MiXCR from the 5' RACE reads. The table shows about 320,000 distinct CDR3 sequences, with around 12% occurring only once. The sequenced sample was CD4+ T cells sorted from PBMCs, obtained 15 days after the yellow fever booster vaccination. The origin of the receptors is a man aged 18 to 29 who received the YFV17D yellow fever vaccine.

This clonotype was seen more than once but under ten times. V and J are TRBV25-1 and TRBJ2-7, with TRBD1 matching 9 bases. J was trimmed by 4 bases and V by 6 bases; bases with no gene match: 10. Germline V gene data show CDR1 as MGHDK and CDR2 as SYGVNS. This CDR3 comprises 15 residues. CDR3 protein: CASSAFEDRGYEQYF. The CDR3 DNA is TGTGCCAGCAGCGCCTTTGAGGACAGGGGTTACGAGCAGTACTTC.

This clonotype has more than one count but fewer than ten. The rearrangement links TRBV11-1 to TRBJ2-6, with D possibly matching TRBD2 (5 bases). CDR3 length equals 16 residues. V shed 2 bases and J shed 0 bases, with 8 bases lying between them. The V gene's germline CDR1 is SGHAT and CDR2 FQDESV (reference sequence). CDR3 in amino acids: CASSLIGLSGANVLTF. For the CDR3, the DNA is TGTGCCAGCAGCTTAATCGGACTCTCTGGGGCCAACGTCCTGACTTTC. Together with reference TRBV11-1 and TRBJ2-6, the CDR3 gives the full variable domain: EAEVAQSPRYKITEKSQAVAFWCDPISGHATLYWYRQILGQGPELLVQFQDESVVDDSQLPKDRFSAERLKGVDSTLKIQPAELGDSAMYLCASSLIGLSGANVLTFGAGSRLTVL.

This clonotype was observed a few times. CDR3 region: CAISEFPDTYEQYV. CDR3 DNA: TGTGCCATCAGTGAGTTTCCAGATACCTACGAGCAGTACGTC. The chain combines TRBV10-3 with TRBJ2-7; D uncertain. Germline CDR1 reads ENHRY; CDR2 reads SYGVKD. The CDR3 is made up of 14 amino acids. The V end lost 1 base, the J end lost 2 bases, and 9 bases lay between the germline ends.

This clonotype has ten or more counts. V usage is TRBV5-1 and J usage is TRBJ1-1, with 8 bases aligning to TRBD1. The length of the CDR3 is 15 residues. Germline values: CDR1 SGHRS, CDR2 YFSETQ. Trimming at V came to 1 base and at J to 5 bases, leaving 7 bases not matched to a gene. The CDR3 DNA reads TGCGCCAGCAGCTTGAGACAGGGGTCAAGAACTGAAGCTTTCTTT. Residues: CASSLRQGSRTEAFF.

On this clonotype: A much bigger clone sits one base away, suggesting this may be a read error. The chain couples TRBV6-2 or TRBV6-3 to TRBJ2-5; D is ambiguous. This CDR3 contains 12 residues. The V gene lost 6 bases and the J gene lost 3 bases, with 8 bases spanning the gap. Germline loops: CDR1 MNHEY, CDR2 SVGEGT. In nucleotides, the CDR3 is TGTGCCAGCAGAAGACATGAAGAGACCCAGTACTTC. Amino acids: CASRRHEETQYF.

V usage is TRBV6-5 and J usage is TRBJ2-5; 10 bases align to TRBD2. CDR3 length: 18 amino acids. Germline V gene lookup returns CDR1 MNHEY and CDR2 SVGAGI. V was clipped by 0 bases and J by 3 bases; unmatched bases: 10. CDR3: CASSYSNKLAGVEETQYF. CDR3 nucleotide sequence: TGTGCCAGCAGTTACTCGAATAAGCTAGCGGGAGTAGAAGAGACCCAGTACTTC.

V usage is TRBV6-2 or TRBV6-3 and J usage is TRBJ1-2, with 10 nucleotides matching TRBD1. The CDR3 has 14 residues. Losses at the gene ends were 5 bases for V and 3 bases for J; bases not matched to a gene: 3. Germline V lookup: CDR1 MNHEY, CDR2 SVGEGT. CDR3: CASSTGQGHYGYTF. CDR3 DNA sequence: TGTGCCAGCAGTACGGGACAGGGGCACTATGGCTACACCTTC.

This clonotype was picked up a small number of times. CDR3 in DNA: TGTGCCAGCAGGTTCAGTGGGGACTCCTACGAGCAGTACTTC. Encoded protein: CASRFSGDSYEQYF. The rearrangement joins TRBV6-5 to TRBJ2-7; D ambiguous. Germline assignment: CDR1 MNHEY and CDR2 SVGAGI. The length of the CDR3 is 14 residues. V was clipped by 6 bases and J by 0 bases, with 12 bases between them.

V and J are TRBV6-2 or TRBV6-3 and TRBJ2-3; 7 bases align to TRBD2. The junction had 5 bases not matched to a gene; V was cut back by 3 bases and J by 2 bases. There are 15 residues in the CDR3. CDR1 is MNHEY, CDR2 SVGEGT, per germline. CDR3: CASSYGEGATDTQYF. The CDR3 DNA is TGTGCCAGCAGTTATGGGGAGGGAGCCACAGATACGCAGTATTTT.

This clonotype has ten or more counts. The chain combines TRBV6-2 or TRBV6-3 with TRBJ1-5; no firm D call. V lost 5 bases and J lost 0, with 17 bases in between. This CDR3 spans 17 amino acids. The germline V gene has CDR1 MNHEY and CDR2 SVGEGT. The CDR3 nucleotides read TGTGCCAGCAGTCGGACCCGGCCGCTATATAGCAATCAGCCCCAGCATTTT. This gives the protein CASSRTRPLYSNQPQHF.

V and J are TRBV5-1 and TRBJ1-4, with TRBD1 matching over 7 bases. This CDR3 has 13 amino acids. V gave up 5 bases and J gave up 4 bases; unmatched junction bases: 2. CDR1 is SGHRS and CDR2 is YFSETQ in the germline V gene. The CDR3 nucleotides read TGCGCCAGCAGACGGGACAGTAATGAAAAACTGTTTTTT. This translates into CASRRDSNEKLFF.

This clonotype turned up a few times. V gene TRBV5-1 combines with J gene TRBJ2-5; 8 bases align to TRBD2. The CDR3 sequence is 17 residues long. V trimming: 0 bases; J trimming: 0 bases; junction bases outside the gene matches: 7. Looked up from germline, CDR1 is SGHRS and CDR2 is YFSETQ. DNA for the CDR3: TGCGCCAGCAGCTTGGGGAGTAGCGGGGCGTACCAAGAGACCCAGTACTTC. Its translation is CASSLGSSGAYQETQYF. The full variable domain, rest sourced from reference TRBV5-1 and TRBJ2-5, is KAGVTQTPRYLIKTRGQQVTLSCSPISGHRSVSWYQQTPGQGLQFLFEYFSETQRNKGNFPGRFSGRQFSNSRSEMNVSTLELGDSALYLCASSLGSSGAYQETQYFGPGTRLLVL.

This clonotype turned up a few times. CDR3 coding DNA: TGCGCCAGCAGCTCCTTCGGGGATGAAAAACTGTTTTTT. It is translated as CASSSFGDEKLFF. This rearrangement joins TRBV5-1 to TRBJ1-4; D gene uncertain. V gave up 3 bases and J gave up 6 bases, with 9 bases separating them. CDR1 and CDR2 from the germline V gene are SGHRS and YFSETQ. There are 13 residues in the CDR3.

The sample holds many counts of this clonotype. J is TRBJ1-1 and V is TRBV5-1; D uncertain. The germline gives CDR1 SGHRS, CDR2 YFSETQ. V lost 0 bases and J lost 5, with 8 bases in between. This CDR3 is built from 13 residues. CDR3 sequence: CASSLAVRTEAFF. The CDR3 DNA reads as TGCGCCAGCAGCTTGGCGGTGCGGACTGAAGCTTTCTTT.

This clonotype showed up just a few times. CDR3 DNA sequence: TGTGCCAGCAGTGAATTGGTGCAGACTGAAGCTTTCTTT. This sequence encodes CASSELVQTEAFF. The V call is TRBV2, the J call TRBJ1-1; no definite D call. The CDR3 is made up of 13 amino acids. Germline V gene sequence: CDR1 SNHLY, CDR2 FYNNEI. Trimming removed 2 bases at V and 5 bases at J, with 9 bases between. The whole variable domain, remainder taken from reference TRBV2 and TRBJ1-1, is EPEVTQTPSHQVTQMGQEVILRCVPISNHLYFYWYRQILGQKVEFLVSFYNNEISEKSEIFDDQFSVERPDGSNFTLKIRSTKLEDSAMYFCASSELVQTEAFFGQGTRLTVV.

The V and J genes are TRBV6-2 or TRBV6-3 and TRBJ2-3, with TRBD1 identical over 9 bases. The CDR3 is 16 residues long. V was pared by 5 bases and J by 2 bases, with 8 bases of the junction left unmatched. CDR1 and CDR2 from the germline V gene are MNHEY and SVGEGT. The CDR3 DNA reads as TGTGCCAGCAGTCCCGTACAGGGGGCCATCACAGATACGCAGTATTTT. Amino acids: CASSPVQGAITDTQYF.

In DNA form, the CDR3 reads TGCAGCGTTGAAAGGGGAGGGAAAAGCTTCACTAGCACAGATACGCAGTATTTT. Amino acid sequence: CSVERGGKSFTSTDTQYF. The V call is TRBV29-1, the J call TRBJ2-3, with 7 bases matching TRBD2. Germline assignment: CDR1 SQVTM and CDR2 ANQGSEA. This CDR3 spans 18 amino acids. V shed 2 bases and J 0 bases; nucleotides not matched to a gene: 14.